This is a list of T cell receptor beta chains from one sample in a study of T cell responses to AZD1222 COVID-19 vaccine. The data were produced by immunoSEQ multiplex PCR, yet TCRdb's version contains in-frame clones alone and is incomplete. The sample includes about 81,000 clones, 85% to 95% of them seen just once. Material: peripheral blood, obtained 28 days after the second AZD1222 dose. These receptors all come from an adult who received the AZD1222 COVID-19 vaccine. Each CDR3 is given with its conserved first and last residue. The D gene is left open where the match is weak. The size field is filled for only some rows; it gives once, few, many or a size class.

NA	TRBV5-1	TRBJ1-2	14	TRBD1	CASSFQTGLDGYTF	TGCGCCAGCAGCTTCCAGACAGGGCTTGATGGCTACACCTTC
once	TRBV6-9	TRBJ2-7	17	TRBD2	CASSFYSGTEPPYEQYF	TGTGCCAGCAGTTTTTATAGCGGGACCGAGCCCCCCTACGAGCAGTACTTC
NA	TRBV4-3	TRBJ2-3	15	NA	CASSKGGYGADTQYF	TGCGCCAGCAGCAAGGGGGGCTACGGGGCAGATACGCAGTATTTT
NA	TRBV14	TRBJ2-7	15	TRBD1	CASSQVDRGPYEQYF	TGTGCCAGCAGCCAAGTCGACAGGGGGCCGTACGAGCAGTACTTC
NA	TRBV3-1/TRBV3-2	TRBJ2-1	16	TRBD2	CASSQDHIAGEGEQFF	TGTGCCAGCAGCCAAGATCATATAGCGGGAGAAGGTGAGCAGTTCTTC
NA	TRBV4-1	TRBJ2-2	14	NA	CASSQVDTTGELFF	TGCGCCAGCAGCCAAGTGGACACCACCGGGGAGCTGTTTTTT
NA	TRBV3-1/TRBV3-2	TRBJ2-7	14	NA	CASSQHGNAYEQYF	TGTGCCAGCAGCCAGCACGGGAATGCCTACGAGCAGTACTTC
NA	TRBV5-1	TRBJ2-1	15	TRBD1	CASSSSGTGYNEQFF	TGCGCCAGCAGCTCCTCCGGGACAGGCTACAATGAGCAGTTCTTC
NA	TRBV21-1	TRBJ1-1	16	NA	CASVLSGRGDNTEAFF	TGTGCCAGCGTATTATCTGGGAGGGGAGATAACACTGAAGCTTTCTTT
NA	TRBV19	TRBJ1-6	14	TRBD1	CASTLDRANSPLHF	TGTGCCAGTACCCTGGACAGGGCGAATTCACCCCTCCACTTT
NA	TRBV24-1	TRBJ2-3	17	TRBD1	CATSDPTGTGKLDTQYF	TGTGCCACCAGTGACCCGACCGGGACAGGGAAATTGGATACGCAGTATTTT
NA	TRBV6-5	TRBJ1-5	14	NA	CASSQNRAHQPQHF	TGTGCCAGCAGCCAAAACAGGGCCCATCAGCCCCAGCATTTT
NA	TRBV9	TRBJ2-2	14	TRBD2	CASSEREGTGELFF	TGTGCCAGCAGCGAGAGGGAGGGCACCGGGGAGCTGTTTTTT
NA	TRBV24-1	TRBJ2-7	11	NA	CATSQGYEQYF	TGTGCCACCAGTCAGGGCTACGAGCAGTACTTC
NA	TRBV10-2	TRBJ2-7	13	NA	CASSVQASYEQYF	TGCGCCAGCAGTGTCCAGGCGAGCTACGAGCAGTACTTC
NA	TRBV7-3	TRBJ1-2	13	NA	CASSLQANYGYTF	TGTGCCAGCAGCTTGCAAGCTAACTATGGCTACACCTTC
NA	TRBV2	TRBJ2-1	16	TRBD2	CASSADSGNSYNEQFF	TGTGCCAGCAGTGCGGATAGCGGGAATTCCTACAATGAGCAGTTCTTC
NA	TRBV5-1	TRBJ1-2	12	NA	CASSFKGEGYTF	TGCGCCAGCAGCTTCAAGGGGGAGGGCTACACCTTC
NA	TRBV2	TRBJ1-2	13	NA	CASSEAGWDGYTF	TGTGCCAGCAGTGAAGCCGGGTGGGATGGCTACACCTTC
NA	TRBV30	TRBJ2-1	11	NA	CAWSYMSKQFF	TGTGCCTGGAGTTATATGAGTAAGCAGTTCTTC
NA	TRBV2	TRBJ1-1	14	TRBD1	CASRTGGAWTEAFF	TGTGCCAGCAGGACAGGGGGCGCATGGACTGAAGCTTTCTTT
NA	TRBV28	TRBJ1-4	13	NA	CASKRGAVIGLFF	TGTGCCAGCAAAAGGGGGGCCGTAATAGGACTGTTTTTT
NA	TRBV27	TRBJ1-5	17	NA	CASSPTRGRISNQPQHF	TGTGCCAGCAGTCCTACAAGGGGACGGATTAGCAATCAGCCCCAGCATTTT
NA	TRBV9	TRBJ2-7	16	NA	CASSPRSTSIDYEQYF	TGTGCCAGCAGCCCCCGCTCGACTAGTATCGATTACGAGCAGTACTTC
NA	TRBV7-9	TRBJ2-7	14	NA	CASSLEGYPWVQYF	TGTGCCAGCAGCCTAGAGGGCTACCCTTGGGTGCAGTACTTC
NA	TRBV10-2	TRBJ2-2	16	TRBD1	CASSDQGAMGTGELFF	TGCGCCAGCAGTGATCAGGGGGCGATGGGCACCGGGGAGCTGTTTTTT
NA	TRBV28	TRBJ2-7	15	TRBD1	CASRPQGQGLYEQYF	TGTGCCAGCCGACCCCAAGGACAGGGTTTGTACGAGCAGTACTTC
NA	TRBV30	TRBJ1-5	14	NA	CAWSVMGARSAQHF	TGTGCCTGGAGCGTCATGGGAGCTAGATCAGCCCAGCATTTT
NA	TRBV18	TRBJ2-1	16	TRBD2	CASSPQEASGTYEQFF	TGTGCCAGCTCACCACAGGAGGCTAGCGGGACTTATGAGCAGTTCTTC
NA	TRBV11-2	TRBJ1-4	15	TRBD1	CASSSGTRGGEKLFF	TGTGCCAGCAGCTCCGGTACCAGGGGGGGTGAAAAACTGTTTTTT
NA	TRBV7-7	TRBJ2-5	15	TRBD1	CASSQDLTGFETQYF	TGTGCTAGCAGCCAGGACTTGACAGGGTTCGAGACCCAGTACTTC
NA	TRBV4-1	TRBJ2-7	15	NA	CASSQETRRTYEQYF	TGCGCCAGCAGCCAAGAAACCAGAAGGACCTACGAGCAGTACTTC
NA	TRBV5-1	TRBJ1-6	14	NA	CASSLTGEYSPLHF	TGCGCCAGCAGCTTGACGGGAGAGTATTCACCCCTCCACTTT
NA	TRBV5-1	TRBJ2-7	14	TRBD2	CASSQGLAGDEQYF	TGCGCCAGCAGCCAAGGACTAGCGGGAGACGAGCAGTACTTC
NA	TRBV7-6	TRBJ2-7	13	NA	CASSLGTNYEQYF	TGTGCCAGCAGCTTAGGGACTAACTACGAGCAGTACTTC
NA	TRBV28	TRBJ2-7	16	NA	CASSGTPDSWSYEQYF	TGTGCCAGCAGCGGAACCCCGGACAGTTGGTCCTACGAGCAGTACTTC
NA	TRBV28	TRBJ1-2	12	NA	CASSLEGPGYTF	TGTGCCAGCAGTTTAGAGGGGCCTGGCTACACCTTC
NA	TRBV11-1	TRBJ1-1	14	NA	CASSLRDGNTEAFF	TGTGCCAGCAGCTTACGTGACGGCAACACTGAAGCTTTCTTT
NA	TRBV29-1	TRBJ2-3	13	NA	CSVEGGSTDTQYF	TGCAGCGTTGAGGGGGGAAGCACAGATACGCAGTATTTT
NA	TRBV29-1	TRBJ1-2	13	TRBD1	CSAGTGNNYGYTF	TGCAGCGCCGGGACAGGGAACAACTATGGCTACACCTTC
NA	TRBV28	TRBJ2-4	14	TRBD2	CASSSTSMLNIQYF	TGTGCCAGCAGTTCGACTAGCATGTTAAACATTCAGTACTTC
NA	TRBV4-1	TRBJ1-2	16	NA	CASSYLDGQPNYGYTF	TGCGCCAGCAGCTATCTGGACGGCCAGCCTAACTATGGCTACACCTTC